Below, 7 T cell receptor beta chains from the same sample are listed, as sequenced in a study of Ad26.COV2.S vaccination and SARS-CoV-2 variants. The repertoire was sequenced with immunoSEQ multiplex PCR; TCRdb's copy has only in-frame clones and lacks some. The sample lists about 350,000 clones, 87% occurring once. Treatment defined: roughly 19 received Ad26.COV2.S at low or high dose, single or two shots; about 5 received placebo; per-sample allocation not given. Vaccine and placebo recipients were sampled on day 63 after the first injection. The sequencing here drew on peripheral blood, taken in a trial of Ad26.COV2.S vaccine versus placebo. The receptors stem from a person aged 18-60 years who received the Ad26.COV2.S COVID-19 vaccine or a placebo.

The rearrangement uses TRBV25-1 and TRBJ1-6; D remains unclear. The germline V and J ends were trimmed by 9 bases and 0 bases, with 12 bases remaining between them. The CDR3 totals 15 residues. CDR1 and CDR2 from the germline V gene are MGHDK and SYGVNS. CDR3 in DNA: TGTGCCAGTGGCGCTGCCAGCTCCTATAATTCACCCCTCCACTTT. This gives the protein CASGAASSYNSPLHF.

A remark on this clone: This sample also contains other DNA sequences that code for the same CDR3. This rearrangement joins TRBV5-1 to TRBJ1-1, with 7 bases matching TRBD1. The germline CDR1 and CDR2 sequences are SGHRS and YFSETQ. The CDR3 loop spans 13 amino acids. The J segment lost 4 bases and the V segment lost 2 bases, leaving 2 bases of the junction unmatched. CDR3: CASSFAGGTEAFF. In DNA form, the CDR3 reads TGCGCCAGCAGCTTCGCAGGGGGCACTGAAGCTTTCTTT.

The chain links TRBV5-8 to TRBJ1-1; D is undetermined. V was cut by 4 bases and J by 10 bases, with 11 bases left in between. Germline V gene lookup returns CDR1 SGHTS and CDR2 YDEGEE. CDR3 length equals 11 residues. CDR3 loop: CASSLRFGAFF. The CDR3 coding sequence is TGTGCCAGCAGCCTAAGATTTGGAGCTTTCTTT. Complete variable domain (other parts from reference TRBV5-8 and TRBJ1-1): EAGVTQSPTHLIKTRGQQATLRCSPISGHTSVYWYQQALGLGLQFLLWYDEGEERNRGNFPPRFSGRQFPNYSSELNVNALELEDSALYLCASSLRFGAFFGQGTRLTVV.

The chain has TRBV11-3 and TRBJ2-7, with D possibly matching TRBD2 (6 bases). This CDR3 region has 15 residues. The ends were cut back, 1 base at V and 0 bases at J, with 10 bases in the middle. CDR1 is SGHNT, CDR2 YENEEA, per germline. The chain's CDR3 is CASSLVAGPSYEQYF. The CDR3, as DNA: TGTGCCAGCAGCTTAGTCGCGGGACCCTCCTACGAGCAGTACTTC.

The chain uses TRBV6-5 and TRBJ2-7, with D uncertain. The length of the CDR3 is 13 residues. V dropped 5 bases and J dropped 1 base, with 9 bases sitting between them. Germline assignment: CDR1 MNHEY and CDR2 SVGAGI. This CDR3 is CASSHPQSYEQYF. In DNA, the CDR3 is TGTGCCAGCAGTCACCCTCAATCCTACGAGCAGTACTTC.

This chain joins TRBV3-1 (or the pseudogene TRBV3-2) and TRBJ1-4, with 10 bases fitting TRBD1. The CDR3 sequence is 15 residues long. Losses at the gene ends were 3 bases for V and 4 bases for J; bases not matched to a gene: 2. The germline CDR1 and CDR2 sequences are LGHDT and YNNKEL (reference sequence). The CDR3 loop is CASSQGTGVNEKLFF. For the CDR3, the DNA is TGTGCCAGCAGCCAGGGGACAGGGGTTAATGAAAAACTGTTTTTT.

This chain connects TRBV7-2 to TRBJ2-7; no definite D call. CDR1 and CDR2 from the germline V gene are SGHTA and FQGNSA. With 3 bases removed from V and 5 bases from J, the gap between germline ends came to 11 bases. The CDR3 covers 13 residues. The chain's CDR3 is CASSLVWRDEQYF. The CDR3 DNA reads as TGTGCCAGCAGCTTGGTTTGGCGCGACGAGCAGTACTTC.